Listed here are 9 T cell receptor beta chains from one sample, sequenced in a study of a mutant IDH1 vaccine in newly diagnosed glioma. These receptors have no identified antigens. Sequencing was performed with immunoSEQ multiplex PCR; in TCRdb, only in-frame clones are kept and a portion is missing. The table records around 60,000 clones, roughly 79% of them present only once. Time point denoted: week 35, safety follow-up. Vaccinated patients received 300 ug of mutant IDH1 20-mer peptide per dose, with topical imiquimod. The sequenced sample was PBMCs, obtained from a glioma patient whose treatment included an IDH1 peptide vaccine. The receptors stem from a man aged 40-55 years with glioma.

This clone has just a few counts. The chain is built from TRBV5-6 and TRBJ1-5; D uncertain. This CDR3 comprises 13 residues. From germline, CDR1 is SGHDT and CDR2 YYEEEE. Trimming took off 4 bases at V and 3 bases at J, with 8 bases between the two ends. The CDR3 sequence is CASSTHPNQPQHF. CDR3 coding DNA: TGTGCCAGCAGCACCCACCCCAATCAGCCCCAGCATTTT. Together with reference TRBV5-6 and TRBJ1-5, the CDR3 gives the full variable domain: DAGVTQSPTHLIKTRGQQVTLRCSPKSGHDTVSWYQQALGQGPQFIFQYYEEEERQRGNFPDRFSGHQFPNYSSELNVNALLLGDSALYLCASSTHPNQPQHFGDGTRLSIL.

The chain couples TRBV5-8 to TRBJ2-1; unclear D gene. Germline V gene lookup returns CDR1 SGHTS and CDR2 YDEGEE. V gave up 0 bases and J gave up 2 bases, with 15 bases separating them. The CDR3 loop spans 17 amino acids. Here the CDR3 reads CASSLDGRTRPYNEQFF. The CDR3 nucleotides are TGTGCCAGCAGCTTGGATGGGCGGACCCGGCCCTACAATGAGCAGTTCTTC.

This rearrangement joins TRBV7-9 to TRBJ2-2; 8 bases line up with TRBD2. This CDR3 contains 15 residues. The germline CDR1 and CDR2 sequences are SEHNR and FQNEAQ (reference sequence). With V trimmed by 3 bases and J by 6 bases, 6 bases remained unmatched. The CDR3, as DNA: TGTGCCAGCAGCTTGCAAGCGGGGGCGGCCGGGGAGCTGTTTTTT. It is translated as CASSLQAGAAGELFF.

This chain connects TRBV7-6 to TRBJ1-4; D is unclear. This CDR3 is 15 amino acids long. Germline V CDR1 and CDR2: SGHVS, FNYEAQ. V dropped 1 base and J dropped 5 bases, with 11 bases sitting between them. The CDR3 reads CASSLGLQGNEKLFF. CDR3 in DNA: TGTGCCAGCAGCTTAGGGCTACAAGGGAATGAAAAACTGTTTTTT.

This chain connects TRBV14 to TRBJ2-7, with 7 bases lining up with TRBD1. After removal of 5 bases from V and 1 base from J, the junction contained 8 bases not matched to a gene. The CDR3 contains 15 residues. Germline loops: CDR1 SGHDN, CDR2 FVKESK. The CDR3 bases are TGTGCCAGCAGCGATACGGACAGGAGATCCTACGAGCAGTACTTC. Translation gives CASSDTDRRSYEQYF.

The V and J genes are TRBV7-3 and TRBJ2-7, with 11 bases that match TRBD2. The CDR3 length is 14 residues. Germline lookup yields CDR1 SGHTA and CDR2 FQGTGA. With V trimmed by 6 bases and J by 8 bases, 9 bases remained unmatched. This chain's CDR3 is CASSPSGGTTKQYF. In nucleotides, the CDR3 is TGTGCCAGCAGTCCTAGCGGGGGGACTACGAAGCAGTACTTC.

The chain has TRBV10-3 and TRBJ2-5; 13 bases are a match to TRBD2. The J call may be in error: the DNA end matches TRBJ2-7 better. This CDR3 spans 15 amino acids. Per germline, CDR1 ENHRY and CDR2 SYGVKD. In DNA form, the CDR3 reads TGTGCCATCAGCTCGACTAGCGGGGGGACCTACGAGCAGTACTTC. It is translated as CAISSTSGGTYEQYF.

This chain links TRBV7-2 with TRBJ2-3; TRBD1 matches at 7 bases. This CDR3 spans 13 amino acids. Germline V gene sequence: CDR1 SGHTA, CDR2 FQGNSA. The J segment lost 7 bases and the V segment lost 3 bases, leaving 4 bases of the junction unmatched. The CDR3 DNA reads TGTGCCAGCAGCTTTGGGACAGTCTATACGCAGTATTTT. This codes for CASSFGTVYTQYF.

On this clone itself: Different DNA sequences within this sample yield the same CDR3. The chain employs TRBV30 and TRBJ2-1; 13 bases line up with TRBD2. CDR3 length equals 15 residues. V gave up 3 bases and J gave up 10 bases; unmatched junction bases: 9. Germline V lookup: CDR1 GTSNPN, CDR2 SVGIG (reference sequence). The CDR3 loop is CAWSVTSGGAKEQFF. The CDR3 nucleotides read TGTGCCTGGAGCGTTACTAGCGGGGGGGCCAAGGAGCAGTTCTTC.